A single sample is the source of the 6 T cell receptor beta chains below, sequenced in a study of T cells in localized non-small cell lung cancer. Produced via immunoSEQ multiplex PCR; TCRdb's table is partial and in-frame only. The repertoire holds 70,000 to 100,000 clones, with roughly 93% as singletons. Material: PBMCs, obtained before any cancer treatment. These receptors were obtained from a woman aged 35 to 70 with stage II squamous cell lung carcinoma.

This chain links TRBV19 with TRBJ1-2; D remains ambiguous. Germline V gene lookup returns CDR1 LNHDA and CDR2 SQIVND (reference sequence). Between the trimmed V and J ends, which lost 6 bases and 0 bases, there was a span of 14 bases. The CDR3 totals 15 residues. This chain's CDR3 is CASRTQEKANYGYTF. The CDR3 DNA is TGTGCCAGTAGAACGCAAGAAAAAGCTAACTATGGCTACACCTTC.

This rearrangement joins TRBV9 to TRBJ1-1; perhaps TRBD1 as D (5 bases). The CDR3 sequence is 15 residues long. Germline V gene data show CDR1 as SGDLS and CDR2 as YYNGEE. The V end lost 0 bases, the J end lost 3 bases, and 12 bases lay between the germline ends. The chain's CDR3 is CASSVVGGGDTEAFF. The DNA for the CDR3 is TGTGCCAGCAGCGTAGTTGGGGGTGGGGACACTGAAGCTTTCTTT.

The V call is TRBV6-5, the J call TRBJ1-3; weak D call: TRBD1 (5 bases). CDR1 MNHEY and CDR2 SVGAGI come from the germline V gene. Trimming shortened V by 2 bases and J by 2 bases, and 10 bases separated the two germline ends. The CDR3 sequence is 15 residues long. The CDR3 region has the DNA TGTGCCAGCAGTTACGTGTTGGGGCCTGGAAACACCATATATTTT. Its translation is CASSYVLGPGNTIYF.

The CDR3 region is CASRADRAGETQYF. CDR3 nucleotide sequence: TGTGCCAGCAGAGCAGACAGGGCCGGAGAGACCCAGTACTTC. The chain uses TRBV2 and TRBJ2-5; 7 nucleotides match TRBD1. The CDR3 is 14 amino acids. The germline V gene encodes CDR1 SNHLY and CDR2 FYNNEI. V was pared by 6 bases and J by 4 bases, with 8 bases of the junction left unmatched.

This chain links TRBV4-2 with TRBJ2-2; no firm D call. Germline assignment: CDR1 LGHNA and CDR2 YNFKEQ. The CDR3 covers 14 residues. Deletions cut 0 bases from V and 6 bases from J, with 8 bases between. The CDR3 DNA is TGTGCCAGCAGCCAAGAAGGGTCTCCCGGGGAGCTGTTTTTT. This encodes CASSQEGSPGELFF.

In nucleotides, the CDR3 is TGTGCCAGCAGCTTAGAGGGGTCGGGGACAGGGACGCCAGATACGCAGTATTTT. Protein product: CASSLEGSGTGTPDTQYF. This rearrangement joins TRBV11-1 to TRBJ2-3, with TRBD1 matching over 9 bases. Germline V gene data show CDR1 as SGHAT and CDR2 as FQDESV (reference sequence). This CDR3 contains 18 residues. V lost 1 base to trimming and J lost 4 bases; unmatched junction nucleotides: 12. The whole variable domain, filled in from reference TRBV11-1 and TRBJ2-3, reads EAEVAQSPRYKITEKSQAVAFWCDPISGHATLYWYRQILGQGPELLVQFQDESVVDDSQLPKDRFSAERLKGVDSTLKIQPAELGDSAMYLCASSLEGSGTGTPDTQYFGPGTRLTVL.